This TCR beta chain was recovered during a study of blood T cell repertoires in COVID-19 (dated by TCRdb to the early 2020s). Regarding the complete study: Samples covering the acute and convalescent phases of COVID-19 were provided by collaborators in the United States, Italy and Spain. The repertoires were released in a freely available public database meant as a resource for research on the immune response to SARS-CoV-2. HLA class I and class II types, where available, came from metadata supplied by the sample provider rather than from assay-based typing. Samples were obtained from the ongoing ImmuneRACE study (first 160 participants) and from over a thousand subjects provided by 6 global collaborators. Deeply sampled blood TCRbeta repertoires from subjects exposed to, actively infected with, or recovered from COVID-19 were included in the dataset. The material from the prospective study consisted of cDNA or gDNA derived from T cells, B-cell-depleted T cells, or PBMCs. Nearly every sample came with metadata listing a de-identified subject ID, COVID-19 status, age in years and sex.

Via the germline V gene, CDR1 is SNHLY and CDR2 FYNNEI. V is cut back by 6 bases and J by 8 bases, with 11 bases in the junction unmatched. The CDR3 contains 15 residues, cysteine and phenylalanine counted. The kept DNA is CDR3 alone, 45 bases in frame from the first base. Broad study findings and their caveats: The quantity of clinical and demographic metadata differed by source and by participant and was supplied without curation.

The immunoSEQ Assay, a bias-controlled multiplex PCR, was used to amplify TCRbeta CDR3 regions from genomic DNA. In the authors' own workflow: Nucleated cell counts per sample were estimated from amplification of reference gene primers within the assay. Sequence reads were collapsed and filtered to measure the absolute abundance of every unique TCRbeta CDR3 rearrangement. For each sample, productive Simpson clonality was calculated as the square root of Simpson's diversity index over productive rearrangements. As stored in TCRdb, this immuneACCESS dataset retains in-frame rearrangements with V and J assigned. A fraction of the clones does not appear; measured against another copy, unresolved V genes explain less than half of the discrepancy, and the remainder lacks a known reason. The V and J calls and clone size are taken from that table; D and trimming were inferred from the DNA. Within this sample are about 190,000 clones, with approximately 86% of them counted one time only. Around 1.1% of the sample is held by the ten biggest clonotypes.

Whole blood was collected in K2EDTA tubes by collaborating institutions according to the institutions' own protocols. Collaborator samples were shipped for TCRbeta analysis as frozen whole blood, isolated PBMCs, or DNA extracted from either sample type. Concerning this clone: This clone's antigen is unknown. No per-base quality is available; no much larger clone lies one base away.

The specimen sequenced was peripheral blood. The sequence joins TRBV2 to TRBJ2-1; 9 bases in between match TRBD2. This TCR came from a young man with acute or convalescent COVID-19. CDR3 protein: CASSDPGLAVDEQFF. The bases read TGTGCCAGCAGCGATCCGGGACTAGCAGTCGATGAGCAGTTCTTC.